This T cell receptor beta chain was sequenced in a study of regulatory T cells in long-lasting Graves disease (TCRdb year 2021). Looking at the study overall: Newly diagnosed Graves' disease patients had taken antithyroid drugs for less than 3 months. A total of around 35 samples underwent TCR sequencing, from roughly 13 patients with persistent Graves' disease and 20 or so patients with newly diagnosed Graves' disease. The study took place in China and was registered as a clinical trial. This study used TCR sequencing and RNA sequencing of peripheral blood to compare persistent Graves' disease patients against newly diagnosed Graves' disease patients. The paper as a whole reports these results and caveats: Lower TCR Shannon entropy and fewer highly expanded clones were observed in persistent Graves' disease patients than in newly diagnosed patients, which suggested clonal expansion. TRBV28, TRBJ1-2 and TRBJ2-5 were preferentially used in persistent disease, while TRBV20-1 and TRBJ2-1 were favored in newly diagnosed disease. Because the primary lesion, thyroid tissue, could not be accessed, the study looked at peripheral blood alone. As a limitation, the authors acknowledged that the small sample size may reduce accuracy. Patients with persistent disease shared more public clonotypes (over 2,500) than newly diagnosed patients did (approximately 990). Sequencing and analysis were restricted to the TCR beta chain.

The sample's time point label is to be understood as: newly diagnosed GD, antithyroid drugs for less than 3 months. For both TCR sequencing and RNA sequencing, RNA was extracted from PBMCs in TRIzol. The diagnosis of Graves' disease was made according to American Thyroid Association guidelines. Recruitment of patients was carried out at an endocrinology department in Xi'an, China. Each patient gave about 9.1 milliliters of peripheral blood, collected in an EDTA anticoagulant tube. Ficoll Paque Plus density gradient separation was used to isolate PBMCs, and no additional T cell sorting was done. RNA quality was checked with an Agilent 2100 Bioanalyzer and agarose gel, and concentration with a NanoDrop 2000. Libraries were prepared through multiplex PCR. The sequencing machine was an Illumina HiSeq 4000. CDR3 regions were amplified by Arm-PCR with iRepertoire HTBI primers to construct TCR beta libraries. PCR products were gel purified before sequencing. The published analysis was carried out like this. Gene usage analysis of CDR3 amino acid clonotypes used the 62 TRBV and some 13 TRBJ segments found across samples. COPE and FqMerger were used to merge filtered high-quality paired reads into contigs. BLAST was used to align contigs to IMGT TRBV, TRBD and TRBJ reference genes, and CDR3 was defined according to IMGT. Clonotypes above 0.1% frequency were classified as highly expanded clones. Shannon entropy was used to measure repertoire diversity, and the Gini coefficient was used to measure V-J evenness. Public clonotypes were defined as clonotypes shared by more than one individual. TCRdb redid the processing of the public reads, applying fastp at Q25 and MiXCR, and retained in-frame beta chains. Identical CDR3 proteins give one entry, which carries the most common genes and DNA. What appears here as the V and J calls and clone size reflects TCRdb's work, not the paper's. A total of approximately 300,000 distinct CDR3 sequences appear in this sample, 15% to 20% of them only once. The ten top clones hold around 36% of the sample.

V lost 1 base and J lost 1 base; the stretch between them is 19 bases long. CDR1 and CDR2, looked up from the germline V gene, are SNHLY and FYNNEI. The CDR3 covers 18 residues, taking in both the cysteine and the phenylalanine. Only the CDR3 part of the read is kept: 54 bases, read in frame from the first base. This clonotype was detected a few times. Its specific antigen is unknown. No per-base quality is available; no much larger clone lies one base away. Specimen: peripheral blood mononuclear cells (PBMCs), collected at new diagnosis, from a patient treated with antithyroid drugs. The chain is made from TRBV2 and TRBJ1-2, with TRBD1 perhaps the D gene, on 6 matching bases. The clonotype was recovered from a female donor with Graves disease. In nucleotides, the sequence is TGTGCCAGCAGTGAAGACAGGGCATCTTGGGATCTTAACTATGGCTACACCTTC. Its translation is CASSEDRASWDLNYGYTF.